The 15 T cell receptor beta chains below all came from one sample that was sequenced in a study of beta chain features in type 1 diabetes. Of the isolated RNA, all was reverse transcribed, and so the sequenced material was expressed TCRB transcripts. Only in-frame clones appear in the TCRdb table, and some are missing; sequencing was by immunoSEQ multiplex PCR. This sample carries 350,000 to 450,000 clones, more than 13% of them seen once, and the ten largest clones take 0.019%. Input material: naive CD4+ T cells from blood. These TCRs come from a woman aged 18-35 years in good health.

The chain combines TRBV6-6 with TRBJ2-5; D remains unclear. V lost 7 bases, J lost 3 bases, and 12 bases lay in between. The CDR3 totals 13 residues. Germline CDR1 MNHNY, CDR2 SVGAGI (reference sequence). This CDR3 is CASISGTEETQYF. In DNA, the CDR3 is TGTGCCAGCATCTCCGGCACAGAAGAGACCCAGTACTTC.

As DNA, the CDR3 is TGTGCCAGCAGCTCCACCCTTCGAGGGGGTGGAGAGACCCAGTACTTC. Translation: CASSSTLRGGGETQYF. The chain uses TRBV13 and TRBJ2-5, with a weak D call TRBD1 (6 bases). Germline V gene sequence: CDR1 PRHDT, CDR2 FYEKMQ (reference sequence). The CDR3 length is 16 residues. Trimming pared 4 bases from V and 4 bases from J, leaving 19 bases between.

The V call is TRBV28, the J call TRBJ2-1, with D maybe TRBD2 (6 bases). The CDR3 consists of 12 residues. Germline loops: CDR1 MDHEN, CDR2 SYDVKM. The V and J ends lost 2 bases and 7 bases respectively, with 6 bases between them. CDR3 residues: CASSLSGNEQFF. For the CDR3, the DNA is TGTGCCAGCAGTTTAAGCGGGAATGAGCAGTTCTTC.

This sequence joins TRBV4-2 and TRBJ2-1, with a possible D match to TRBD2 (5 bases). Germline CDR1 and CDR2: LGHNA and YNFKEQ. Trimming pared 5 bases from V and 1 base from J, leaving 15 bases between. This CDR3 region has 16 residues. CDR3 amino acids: CASSESSRRSYNEQFF. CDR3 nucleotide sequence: TGTGCCAGCAGCGAATCTAGCAGACGATCCTACAATGAGCAGTTCTTC.

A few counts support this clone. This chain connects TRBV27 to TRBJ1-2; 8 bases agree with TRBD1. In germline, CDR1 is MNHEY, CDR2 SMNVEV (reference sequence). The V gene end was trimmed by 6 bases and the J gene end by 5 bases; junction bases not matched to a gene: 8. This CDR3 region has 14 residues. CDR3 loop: CASSSGGAGYGYTF. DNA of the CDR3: TGTGCCAGCAGCTCAGGGGGCGCGGGATATGGCTACACCTTC.

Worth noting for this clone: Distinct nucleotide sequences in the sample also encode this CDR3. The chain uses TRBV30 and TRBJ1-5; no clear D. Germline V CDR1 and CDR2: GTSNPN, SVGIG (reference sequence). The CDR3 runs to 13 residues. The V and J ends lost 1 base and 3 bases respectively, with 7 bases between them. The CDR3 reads CAWSGQVNQPQHF. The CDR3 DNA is TGTGCCTGGAGTGGCCAGGTCAATCAGCCCCAGCATTTT.

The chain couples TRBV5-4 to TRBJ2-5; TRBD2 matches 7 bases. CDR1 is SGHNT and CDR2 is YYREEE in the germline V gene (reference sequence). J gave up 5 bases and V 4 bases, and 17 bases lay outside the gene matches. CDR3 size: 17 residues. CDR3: CASSPPGGAGKLETQYF. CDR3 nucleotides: TGTGCCAGCAGCCCTCCCGGAGGAGCGGGAAAGCTCGAGACCCAGTACTTC.

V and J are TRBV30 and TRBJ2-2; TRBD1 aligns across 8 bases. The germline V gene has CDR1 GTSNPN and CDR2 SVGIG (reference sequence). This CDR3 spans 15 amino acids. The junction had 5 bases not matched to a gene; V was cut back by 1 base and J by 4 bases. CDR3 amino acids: CAWSGQGIGTGELFF. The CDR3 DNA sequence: TGTGCCTGGAGTGGACAGGGGATCGGCACCGGGGAGCTGTTTTTT.

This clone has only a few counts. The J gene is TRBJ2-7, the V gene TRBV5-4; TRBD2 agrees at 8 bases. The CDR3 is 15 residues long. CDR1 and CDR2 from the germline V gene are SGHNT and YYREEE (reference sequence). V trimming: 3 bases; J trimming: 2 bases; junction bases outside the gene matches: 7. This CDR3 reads CASSSGLDIAYEQYF. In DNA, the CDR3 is TGTGCCAGCAGCTCGGGACTAGACATCGCCTACGAGCAGTACTTC.

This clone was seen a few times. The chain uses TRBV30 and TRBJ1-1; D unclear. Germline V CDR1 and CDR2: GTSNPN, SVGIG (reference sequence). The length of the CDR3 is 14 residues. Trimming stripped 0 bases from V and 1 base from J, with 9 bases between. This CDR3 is CAWSVRIGNTEAFF. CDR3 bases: TGTGCCTGGAGTGTAAGAATCGGGAACACTGAAGCTTTCTTT.

The CDR3 is CASSWGEYYTQYF. The CDR3 DNA follows: TGTGCCAGCAGTTGGGGAGAGTATTATACGCAGTATTTT. The rearrangement links TRBV28 to TRBJ2-3, with D possibly matching TRBD2 (5 bases). The CDR3 has 13 amino acids. V was shortened by 4 bases and J by 7 bases, with 12 bases between the two germline ends. In germline, CDR1 is MDHEN, CDR2 SYDVKM.

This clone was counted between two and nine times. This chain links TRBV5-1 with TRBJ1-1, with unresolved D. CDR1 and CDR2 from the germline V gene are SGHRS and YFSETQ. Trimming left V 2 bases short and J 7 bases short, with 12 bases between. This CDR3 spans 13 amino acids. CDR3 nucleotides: TGCGCCAGCAGCTTACCGGAGTCGAATGAAGCTTTCTTT. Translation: CASSLPESNEAFF.

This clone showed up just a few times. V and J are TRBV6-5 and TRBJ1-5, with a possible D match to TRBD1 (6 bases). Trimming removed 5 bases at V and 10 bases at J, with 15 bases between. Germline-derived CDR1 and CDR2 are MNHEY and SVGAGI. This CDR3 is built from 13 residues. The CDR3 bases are TGTGCCAGCAGTACAGGGACGGCTCAACCCCAGCATTTT. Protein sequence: CASSTGTAQPQHF.

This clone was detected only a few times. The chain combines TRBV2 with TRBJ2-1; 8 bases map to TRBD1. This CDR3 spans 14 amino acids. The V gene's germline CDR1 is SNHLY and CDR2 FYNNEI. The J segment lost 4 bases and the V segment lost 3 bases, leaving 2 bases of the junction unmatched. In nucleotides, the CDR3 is TGTGCCAGCAGTGATAGGGACAGGTACAATGAGCAGTTCTTC. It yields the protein CASSDRDRYNEQFF.

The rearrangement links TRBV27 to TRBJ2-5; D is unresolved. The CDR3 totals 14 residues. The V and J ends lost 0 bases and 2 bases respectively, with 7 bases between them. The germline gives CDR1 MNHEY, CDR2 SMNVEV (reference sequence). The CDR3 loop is CASSLSGAQETQYF. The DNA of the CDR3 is TGTGCCAGCAGTTTATCAGGAGCTCAAGAGACCCAGTACTTC.